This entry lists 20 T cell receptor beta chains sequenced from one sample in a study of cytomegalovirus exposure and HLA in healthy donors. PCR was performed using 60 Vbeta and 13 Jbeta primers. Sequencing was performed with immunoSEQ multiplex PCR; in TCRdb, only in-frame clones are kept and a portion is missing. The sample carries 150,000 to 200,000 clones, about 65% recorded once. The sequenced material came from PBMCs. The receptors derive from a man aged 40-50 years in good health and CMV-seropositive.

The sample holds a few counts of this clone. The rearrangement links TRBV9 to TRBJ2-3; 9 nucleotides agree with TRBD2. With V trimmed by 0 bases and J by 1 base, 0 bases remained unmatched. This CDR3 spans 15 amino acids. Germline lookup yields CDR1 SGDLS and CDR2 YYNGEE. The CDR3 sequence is CASSVERGGTDTQYF. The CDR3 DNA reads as TGTGCCAGCAGCGTAGAGCGGGGGGGCACAGATACGCAGTATTTT. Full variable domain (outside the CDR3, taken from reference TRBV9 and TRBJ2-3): DSGVTQTPKHLITATGQRVTLRCSPRSGDLSVYWYQQSLDQGLQFLIQYYNGEERAKGNILERFSAQQFPDLHSELNLSSLELGDSALYFCASSVERGGTDTQYFGPGTRLTVL.

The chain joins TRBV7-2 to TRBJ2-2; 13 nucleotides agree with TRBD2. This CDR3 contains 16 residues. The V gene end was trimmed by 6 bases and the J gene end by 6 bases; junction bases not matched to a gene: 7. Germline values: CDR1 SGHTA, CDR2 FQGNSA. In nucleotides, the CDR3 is TGTGCCAGCAGAACTAGCGGGGGGGCCTGGGCCGGGGAGCTGTTTTTT. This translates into CASRTSGGAWAGELFF.

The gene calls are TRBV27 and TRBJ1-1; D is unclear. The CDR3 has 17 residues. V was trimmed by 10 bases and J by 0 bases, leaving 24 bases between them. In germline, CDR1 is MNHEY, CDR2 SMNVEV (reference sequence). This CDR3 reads CATSGVLGGQMNTEAFF. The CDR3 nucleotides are TGTGCCACCTCCGGGGTCCTAGGAGGGCAAATGAACACTGAAGCTTTCTTT.

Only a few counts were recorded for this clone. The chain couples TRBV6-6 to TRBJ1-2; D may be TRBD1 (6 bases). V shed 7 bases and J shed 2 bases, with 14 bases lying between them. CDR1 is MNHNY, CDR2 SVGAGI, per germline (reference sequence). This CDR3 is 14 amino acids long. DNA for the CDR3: TGTGCCAGCACCCCCCTAGGACAGAACTATGGCTACACCTTC. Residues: CASTPLGQNYGYTF.

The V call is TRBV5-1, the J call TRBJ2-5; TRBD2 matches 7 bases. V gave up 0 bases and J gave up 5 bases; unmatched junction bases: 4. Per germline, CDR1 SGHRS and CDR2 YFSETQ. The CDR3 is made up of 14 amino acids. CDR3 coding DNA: TGCGCCAGCAGCTTGGCCCCTAGCGGCGAGACCCAGTACTTC. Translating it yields CASSLAPSGETQYF.

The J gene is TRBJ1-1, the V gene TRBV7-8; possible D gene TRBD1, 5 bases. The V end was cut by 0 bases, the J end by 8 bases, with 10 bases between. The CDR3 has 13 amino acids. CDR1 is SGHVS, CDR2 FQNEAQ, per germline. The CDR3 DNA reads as TGTGCCAGCAGCTTAGCCGGGGCGGGAGAAGCTTTCTTT. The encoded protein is CASSLAGAGEAFF.

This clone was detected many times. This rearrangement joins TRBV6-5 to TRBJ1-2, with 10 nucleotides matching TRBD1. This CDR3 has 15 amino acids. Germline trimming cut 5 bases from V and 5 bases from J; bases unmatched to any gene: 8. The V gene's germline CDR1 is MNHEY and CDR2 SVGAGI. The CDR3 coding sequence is TGTGCCAGCAGTCCCCAGGGACAGGGGAGATATGGCTACACCTTC. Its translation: CASSPQGQGRYGYTF.

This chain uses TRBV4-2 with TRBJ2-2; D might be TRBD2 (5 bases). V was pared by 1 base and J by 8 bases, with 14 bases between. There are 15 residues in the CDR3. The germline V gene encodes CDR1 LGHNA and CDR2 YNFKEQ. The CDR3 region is CASSQGTGEWGELFF. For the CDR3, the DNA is TGTGCCAGCAGCCAAGGGACCGGGGAATGGGGGGAGCTGTTTTTT.

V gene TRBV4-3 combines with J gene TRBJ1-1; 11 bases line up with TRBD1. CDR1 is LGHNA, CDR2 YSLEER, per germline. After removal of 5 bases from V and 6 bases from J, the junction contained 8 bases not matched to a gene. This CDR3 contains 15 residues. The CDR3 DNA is TGCGCCAGCAGCTATTACCCGGGACAGGGGGCTGAAGCTTTCTTT. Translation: CASSYYPGQGAEAFF.

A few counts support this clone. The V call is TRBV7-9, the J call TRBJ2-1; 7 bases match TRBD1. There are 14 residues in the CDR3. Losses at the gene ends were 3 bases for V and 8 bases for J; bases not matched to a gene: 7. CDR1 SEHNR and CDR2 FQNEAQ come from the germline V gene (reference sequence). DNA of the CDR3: TGTGCCAGCAGCTTTGAGGGGGCGAGGTATGAGCAGTTCTTC. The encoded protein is CASSFEGARYEQFF.

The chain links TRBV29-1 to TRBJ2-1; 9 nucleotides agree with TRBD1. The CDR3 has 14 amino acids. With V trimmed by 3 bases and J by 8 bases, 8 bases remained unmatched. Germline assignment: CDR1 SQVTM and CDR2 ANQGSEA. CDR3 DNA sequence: TGCAGCGTTGAGGGGGACAGGGAGATACATGAGCAGTTCTTC. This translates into CSVEGDREIHEQFF.

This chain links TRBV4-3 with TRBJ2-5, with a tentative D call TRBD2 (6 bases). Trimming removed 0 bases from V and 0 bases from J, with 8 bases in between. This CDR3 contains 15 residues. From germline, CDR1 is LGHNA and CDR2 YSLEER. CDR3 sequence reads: CASSQEGGYQETQYF. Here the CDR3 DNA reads TGCGCCAGCAGCCAAGAGGGAGGCTACCAAGAGACCCAGTACTTC.

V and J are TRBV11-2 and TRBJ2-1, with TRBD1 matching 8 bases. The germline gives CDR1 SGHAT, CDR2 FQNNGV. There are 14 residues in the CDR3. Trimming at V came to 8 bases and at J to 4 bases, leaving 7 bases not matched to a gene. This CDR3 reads CASLRDRTYNEQFF. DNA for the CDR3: TGTGCCAGCCTCCGGGACAGGACTTACAATGAGCAGTTCTTC.

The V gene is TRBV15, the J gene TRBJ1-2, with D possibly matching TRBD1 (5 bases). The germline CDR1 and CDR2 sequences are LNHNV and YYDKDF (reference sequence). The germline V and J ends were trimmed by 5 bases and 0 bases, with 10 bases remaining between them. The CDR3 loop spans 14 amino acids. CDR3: CATSAGGPNYGYTF. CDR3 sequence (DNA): TGTGCCACCAGCGCCGGGGGACCTAACTATGGCTACACCTTC. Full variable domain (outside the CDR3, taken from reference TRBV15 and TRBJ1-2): DAMVIQNPRYQVTQFGKPVTLSCSQTLNHNVMYWYQQKSSQAPKLLFHYYDKDFNNEADTPDNFQSRRPNTSFCFLDIRSPGLGDTAMYLCATSAGGPNYGYTFGSGTRLTVV.

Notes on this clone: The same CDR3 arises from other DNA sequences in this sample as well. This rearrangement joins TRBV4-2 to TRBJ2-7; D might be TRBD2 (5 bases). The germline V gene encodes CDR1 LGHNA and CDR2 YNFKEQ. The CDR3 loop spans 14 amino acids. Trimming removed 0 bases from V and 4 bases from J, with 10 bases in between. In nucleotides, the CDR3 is TGTGCCAGCAGCCAAGATGAGCGGAATTACGAGCAGTACTTC. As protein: CASSQDERNYEQYF.

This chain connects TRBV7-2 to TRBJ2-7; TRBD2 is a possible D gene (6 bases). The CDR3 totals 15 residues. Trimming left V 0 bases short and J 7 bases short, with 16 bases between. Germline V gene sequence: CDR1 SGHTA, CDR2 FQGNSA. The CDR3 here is CASSLALQSRGEQYF. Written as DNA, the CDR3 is TGTGCCAGCAGCTTAGCCCTTCAAAGCCGGGGGGAGCAGTACTTC.

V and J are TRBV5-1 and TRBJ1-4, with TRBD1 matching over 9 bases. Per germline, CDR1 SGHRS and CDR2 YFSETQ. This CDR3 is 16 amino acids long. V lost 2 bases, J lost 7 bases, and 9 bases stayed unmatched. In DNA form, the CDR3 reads TGCGCCAGCAGCTTACAGACAGGGGGGGGAGGTGAAAAACTGTTTTTT. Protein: CASSLQTGGGGEKLFF.

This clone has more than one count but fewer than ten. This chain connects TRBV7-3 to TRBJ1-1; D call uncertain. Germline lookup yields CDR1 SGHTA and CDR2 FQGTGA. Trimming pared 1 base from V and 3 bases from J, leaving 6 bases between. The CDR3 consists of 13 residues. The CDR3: CASSLNEDTEAFF. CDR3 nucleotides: TGTGCCAGCAGCTTAAATGAGGACACTGAAGCTTTCTTT.

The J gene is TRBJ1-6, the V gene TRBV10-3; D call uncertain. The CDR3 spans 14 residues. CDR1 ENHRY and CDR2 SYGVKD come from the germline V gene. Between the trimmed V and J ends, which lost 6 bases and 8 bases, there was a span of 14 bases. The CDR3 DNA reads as TGTGCCATCAGCGAACCCTGGCTCCATTCACCCCTCCACTTT. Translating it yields CAISEPWLHSPLHF.

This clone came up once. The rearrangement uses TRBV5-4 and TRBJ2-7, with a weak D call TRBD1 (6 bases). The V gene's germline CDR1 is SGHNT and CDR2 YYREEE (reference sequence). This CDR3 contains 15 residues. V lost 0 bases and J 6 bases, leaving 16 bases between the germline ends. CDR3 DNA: TGTGCCAGCAGCTTGGTTGGGGTAAGGGGGTTCGAGCAGTACTTC. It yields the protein CASSLVGVRGFEQYF.